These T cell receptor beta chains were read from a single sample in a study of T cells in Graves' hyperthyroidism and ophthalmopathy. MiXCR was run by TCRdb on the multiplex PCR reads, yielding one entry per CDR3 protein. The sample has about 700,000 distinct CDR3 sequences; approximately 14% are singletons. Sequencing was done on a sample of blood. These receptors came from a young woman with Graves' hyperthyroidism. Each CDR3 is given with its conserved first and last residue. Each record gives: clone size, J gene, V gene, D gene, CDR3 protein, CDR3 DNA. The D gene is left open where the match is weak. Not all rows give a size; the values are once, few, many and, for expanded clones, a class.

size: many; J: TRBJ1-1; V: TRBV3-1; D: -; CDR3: CASSGWDTEAFF; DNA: TGTGCCAGCTCAGGATGGGACACTGAAGCTTTCTTT
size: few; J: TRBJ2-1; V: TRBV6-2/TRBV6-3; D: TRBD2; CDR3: CASSHTTLAEIGNEQFF; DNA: TGTGCCAGCAGTCACACCACTCTAGCGGAGATAGGCAATGAGCAGTTCTTC
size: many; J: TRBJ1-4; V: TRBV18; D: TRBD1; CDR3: CASSPTGDREKLFF; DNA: TGTGCCAGCTCACCGACAGGGGATAGAGAAAAACTGTTTTTT
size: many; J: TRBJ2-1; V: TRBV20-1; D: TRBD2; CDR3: CSAQVAGVGNEQFF; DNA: TGCAGTGCCCAGGTAGCGGGAGTGGGCAATGAGCAGTTCTTC
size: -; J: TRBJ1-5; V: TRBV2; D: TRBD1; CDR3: CASILTGAVRPQHF; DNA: TGTGCCAGCATACTGACAGGGGCTGTTCGGCCCCAGCATTTT
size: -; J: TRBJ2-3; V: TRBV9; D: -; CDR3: CASSAGLSSTDTQYF; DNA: TGTGCCAGCAGCGCAGGTCTTTCTAGCACAGATACGCAGTATTTT
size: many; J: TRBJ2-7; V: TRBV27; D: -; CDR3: CASRRSYEQYF; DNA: TGTGCCAGCAGGAGGTCCTACGAGCAGTACTTC
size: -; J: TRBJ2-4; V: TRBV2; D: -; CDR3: CASSVLKNIQYF; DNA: TGTGCCAGCAGTGTACTAAAAAACATTCAGTACTTC
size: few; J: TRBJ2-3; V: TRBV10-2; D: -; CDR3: CAGSDRSTDTQYF; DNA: TGCGCCGGCAGTGACAGATCCACAGATACGCAGTATTTT
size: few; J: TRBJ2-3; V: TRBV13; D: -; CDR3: CASSLAVTPPTDTQYF; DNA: TGTGCCAGCAGCTTAGCTGTCACCCCCCCCACAGATACGCAGTATTTT
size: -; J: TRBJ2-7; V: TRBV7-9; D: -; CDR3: CASSPGGDPSPYEQYF; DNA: TGTGCCAGCAGCCCTGGAGGGGACCCGTCCCCCTACGAGCAGTACTTC
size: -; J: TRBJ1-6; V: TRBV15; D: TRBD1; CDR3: CATSDRGNSPLHF; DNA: TGTGCCACCTCGGACAGGGGTAATTCACCCCTCCACTTT
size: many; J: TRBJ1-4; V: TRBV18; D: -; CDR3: CASSPEGHTNEKLFF; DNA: TGTGCCAGCTCACCCGAGGGACATACTAATGAAAAACTGTTTTTT
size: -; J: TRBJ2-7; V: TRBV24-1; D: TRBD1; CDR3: CATSDPRQGGYEQYF; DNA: TGTGCCACCAGTGACCCGCGACAGGGGGGCTACGAGCAGTACTTC
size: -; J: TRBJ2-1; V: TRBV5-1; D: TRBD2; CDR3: CASSVSPTSPEQFF; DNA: TGCGCCAGCAGCGTCAGTCCGACTAGCCCAGAGCAGTTCTTC
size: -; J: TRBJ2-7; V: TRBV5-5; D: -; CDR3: CASSFGGHEQYF; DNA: TGTGCCAGCAGCTTTGGGGGCCACGAGCAGTACTTC
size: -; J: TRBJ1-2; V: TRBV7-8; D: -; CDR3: CASTSFDRRNYGYTF; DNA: TGTGCCAGCACCTCTTTCGACAGACGTAACTATGGCTACACCTTC
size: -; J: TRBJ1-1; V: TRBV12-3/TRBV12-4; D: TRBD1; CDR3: CASIRGLKNTEAFF; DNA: TGTGCCAGTATAAGGGGGCTCAAGAACACTGAAGCTTTCTTT
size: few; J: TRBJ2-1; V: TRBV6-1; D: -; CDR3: CASSSAHSYNEQFF; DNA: TGTGCCAGCTCTAGCGCCCACTCCTACAATGAGCAGTTCTTC
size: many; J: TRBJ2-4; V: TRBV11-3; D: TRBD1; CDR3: CASSSVRDRNIQYF; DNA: TGTGCCAGCAGCTCAGTCCGGGACAGAAACATTCAGTACTTC
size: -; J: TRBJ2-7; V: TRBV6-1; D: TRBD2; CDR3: CASSPPGLANEQYF; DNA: TGTGCCAGCAGCCCCCCGGGACTAGCGAACGAGCAGTACTTC
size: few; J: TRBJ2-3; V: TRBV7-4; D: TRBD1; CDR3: CASSPRTGSLFRTDTQYF; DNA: TGTGCCAGCAGCCCGAGGACAGGAAGCTTGTTTCGCACAGATACGCAGTATTTT
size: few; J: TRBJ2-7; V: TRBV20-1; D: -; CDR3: CSGIGAGGIYEQYF; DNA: TGCAGTGGGATAGGGGCGGGTGGAATCTACGAGCAGTACTTC
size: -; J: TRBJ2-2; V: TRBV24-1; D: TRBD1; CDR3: CATTDTGAAGELFF; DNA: TGTGCCACCACAGATACAGGGGCGGCCGGGGAGCTGTTTTTT
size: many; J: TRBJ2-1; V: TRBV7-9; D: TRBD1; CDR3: CASQQDRGTNEQFF; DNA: TGTGCCAGCCAGCAGGACAGGGGCACTAATGAGCAGTTCTTC
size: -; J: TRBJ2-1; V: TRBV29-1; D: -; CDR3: CSVGGHEQFF; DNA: TGCAGCGTTGGTGGCCATGAGCAGTTCTTC
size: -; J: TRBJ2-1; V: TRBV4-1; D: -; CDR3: CASSPRLLAGSEQFF; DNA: TGCGCCAGCAGCCCCCGGCTTTTGGCAGGGAGTGAGCAGTTCTTC
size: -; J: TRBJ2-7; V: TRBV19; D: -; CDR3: CASSISQPRGEQYF; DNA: TGTGCCAGTAGTATCTCGCAGCCCCGCGGCGAGCAGTACTTC
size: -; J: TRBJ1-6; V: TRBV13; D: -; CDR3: CASSLGSVVAGDNSPLHF; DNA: TGTGCCAGCAGCTTAGGATCGGTTGTCGCGGGAGATAATTCACCCCTCCACTTT
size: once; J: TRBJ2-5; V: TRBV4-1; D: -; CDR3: CASSLREYF; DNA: TGCGCCAGCAGCTTGCGGGAGTACTTC
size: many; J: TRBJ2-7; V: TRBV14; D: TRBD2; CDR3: CASSRLAGIYEQYF; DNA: TGTGCCAGCAGCCGACTAGCGGGAATCTACGAGCAGTACTTC
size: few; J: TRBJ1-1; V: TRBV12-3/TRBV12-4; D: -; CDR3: CASSLIRKTTEAFF; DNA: TGTGCCAGCAGTCTCATCCGGAAAACGACTGAAGCTTTCTTT
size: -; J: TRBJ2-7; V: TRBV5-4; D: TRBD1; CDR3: CASSPSPGQGPYEQYF; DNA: TGTGCCAGCAGCCCCTCCCCGGGACAGGGGCCCTACGAGCAGTACTTC
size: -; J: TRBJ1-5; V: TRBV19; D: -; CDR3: CASSILPGRVDLGNQPQHF; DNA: TGTGCCAGTAGTATCCTTCCAGGCAGGGTCGATTTGGGCAATCAGCCCCAGCATTTT
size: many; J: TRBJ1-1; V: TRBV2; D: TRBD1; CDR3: CASRESPGQGYRRTEAFF; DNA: TGTGCCAGCAGGGAGTCTCCGGGACAGGGATATCGGCGGACTGAAGCTTTCTTT
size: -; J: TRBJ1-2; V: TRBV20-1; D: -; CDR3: CSARDRDRLTNYGYTF; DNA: TGCAGTGCTAGAGATCGGGACCGATTGACTAACTATGGCTACACCTTC
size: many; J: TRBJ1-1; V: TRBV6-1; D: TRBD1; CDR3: CASSADRALNTEAFF; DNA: TGTGCCAGCAGTGCAGACAGGGCCCTGAACACTGAAGCTTTCTTT
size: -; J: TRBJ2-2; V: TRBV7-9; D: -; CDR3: CASSLSPPSGFTGELFF; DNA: TGTGCCAGCAGCTTAAGCCCCCCCAGCGGGTTCACCGGGGAGCTGTTTTTT
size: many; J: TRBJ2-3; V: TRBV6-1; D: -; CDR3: CASSYPSTQYF; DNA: TGTGCCAGCAGTTACCCATCTACGCAGTATTTT
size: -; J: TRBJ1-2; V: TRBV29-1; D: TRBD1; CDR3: CSGGDRSEGGYTF; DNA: TGCAGCGGCGGGGACAGGTCGGAGGGTGGCTACACCTTC
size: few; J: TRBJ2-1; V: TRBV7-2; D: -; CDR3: CASSEKYLNNEQFF; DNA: TGTGCCAGCAGTGAAAAATACCTAAACAATGAGCAGTTCTTC
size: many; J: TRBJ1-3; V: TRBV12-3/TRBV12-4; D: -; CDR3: CASRPGSRSGNTIYF; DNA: TGTGCCAGCAGGCCGGGAAGCCGCTCTGGAAACACCATATATTTT
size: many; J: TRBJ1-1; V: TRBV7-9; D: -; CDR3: CASSLQDSSEAFF; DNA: TGTGCCAGCAGCTTACAAGACAGCTCAGAGGCTTTCTTT
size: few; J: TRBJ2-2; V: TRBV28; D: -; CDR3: CASSLNFNANTGELFF; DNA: TGTGCCAGCAGTTTAAACTTCAACGCGAACACCGGGGAGCTGTTTTTT
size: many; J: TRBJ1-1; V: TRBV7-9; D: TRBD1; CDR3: CASSLQGGDPEAFF; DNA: TGTGCCAGCAGCCTGCAAGGGGGCGACCCTGAAGCTTTCTTT
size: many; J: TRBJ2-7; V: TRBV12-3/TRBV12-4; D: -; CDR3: CASSGLASPYEQYF; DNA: TGTGCCAGCAGTGGGCTCGCCAGCCCATACGAGCAGTACTTC
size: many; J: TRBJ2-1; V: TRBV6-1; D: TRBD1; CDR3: CASSPTGTGISYNEQFF; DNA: TGTGCCAGCAGCCCAACCGGGACAGGGATATCCTACAATGAGCAGTTCTTC
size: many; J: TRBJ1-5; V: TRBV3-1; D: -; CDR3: CASSQEGSRQPQHF; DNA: TGTGCCAGCAGCCAAGAGGGGTCGCGTCAGCCCCAGCATTTT
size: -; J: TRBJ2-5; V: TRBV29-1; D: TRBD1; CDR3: CSALGTGDQQWTQYF; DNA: TGCAGCGCCCTAGGGACAGGGGATCAGCAGTGGACCCAGTACTTC